This T cell receptor (beta chain) was sequenced in a study of technical replicates of blood from four donors. Sequenced by immunoSEQ multiplex PCR; TCRdb stores in-frame clones only, minus some. The sample yields more than 70,000 clones, 75% to 95% seen once. The germline V gene encodes CDR1 SGDLS and CDR2 YYNGEE. The ends were cut back, 1 base at V and 2 bases at J, with 9 bases in the middle. The CDR3 length is 14 residues. The rearrangement links TRBV9 to TRBJ1-2; tentatively, D is TRBD1 (6 bases). The TCR sequence derives from a human donor in good health. Sequencing was carried out using T cells isolated from PBMCs. As DNA, the CDR3 is TGTGCCAGCAGCGTAAGACAGGACAACTATGGCTACACCTTC. Protein: CASSVRQDNYGYTF. Full variable domain (rest looked up from reference TRBV9 and TRBJ1-2): DSGVTQTPKHLITATGQRVTLRCSPRSGDLSVYWYQQSLDQGLQFLIQYYNGEERAKGNILERFSAQQFPDLHSELNLSSLELGDSALYFCASSVRQDNYGYTFGSGTRLTVV.